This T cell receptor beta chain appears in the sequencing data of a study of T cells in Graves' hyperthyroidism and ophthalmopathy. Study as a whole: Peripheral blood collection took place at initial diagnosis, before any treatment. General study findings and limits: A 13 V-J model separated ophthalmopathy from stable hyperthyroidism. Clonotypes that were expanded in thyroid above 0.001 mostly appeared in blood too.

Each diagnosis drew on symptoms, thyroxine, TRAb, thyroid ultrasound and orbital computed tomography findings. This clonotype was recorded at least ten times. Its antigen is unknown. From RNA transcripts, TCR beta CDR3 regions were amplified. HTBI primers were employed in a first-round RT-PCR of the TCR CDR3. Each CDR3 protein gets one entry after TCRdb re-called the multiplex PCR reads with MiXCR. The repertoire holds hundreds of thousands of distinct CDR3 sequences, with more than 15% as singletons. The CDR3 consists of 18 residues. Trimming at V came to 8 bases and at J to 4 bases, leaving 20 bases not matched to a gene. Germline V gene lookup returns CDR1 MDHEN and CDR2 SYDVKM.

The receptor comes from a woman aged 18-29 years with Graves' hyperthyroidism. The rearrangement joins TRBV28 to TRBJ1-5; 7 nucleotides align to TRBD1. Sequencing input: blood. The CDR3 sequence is CASPGRRWQGVENQPQHF. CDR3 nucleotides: TGTGCCAGCCCGGGCAGAAGGTGGCAGGGGGTGGAGAATCAGCCCCAGCATTTT.